A single sample gave rise to the 22 T cell receptor beta chains below, sequenced in a study of Graves' ophthalmopathy and Graves' hyperthyroidism. RNA transcripts were the source from which TCR beta CDR3 regions were amplified. RT-PCR with HTBI primers came first, then second-round multiplex PCR. MiXCR was run by TCRdb on the multiplex PCR reads, yielding one entry per CDR3 protein. The sample shows about 240,000 distinct CDR3 sequences, around 45% of them seen only once. Sequencing was carried out using peripheral blood. These receptors were taken from an adult man with Graves' ophthalmopathy.

This clonotype was observed at least ten times. This chain links TRBV2 with TRBJ1-4; D might be TRBD1 (5 bases). The CDR3 is made up of 11 amino acids. Deletions cut 7 bases from V and 8 bases from J, with 8 bases between. The V gene's germline CDR1 is SNHLY and CDR2 FYNNEI. The CDR3, as DNA: TGTGCCAGCATGCAGGGAGAAAAACTGTTTTTT. Amino acids: CASMQGEKLFF.

The chain joins TRBV7-3 to TRBJ2-3; the D call may be TRBD1 or TRBD2 (5 bases each). The CDR3 is 12 residues long. Trimming left V 7 bases short and J 4 bases short, with 9 bases between. Germline-derived CDR1 and CDR2 are SGHTA and FQGTGA. CDR3 loop: CASIGDPDTQYF. CDR3 nucleotide sequence: TGTGCCAGCATAGGGGACCCAGATACGCAGTATTTT.

The chain is built from TRBV7-9 and TRBJ2-2, with a tentative D call TRBD1 (5 bases). V lost 5 bases to trimming and J lost 1 base, with 11 bases between them. There are 15 residues in the CDR3. Germline loops: CDR1 SEHNR, CDR2 FQNEAQ (reference sequence). CDR3 DNA: TGTGCCAGCAGCCGGATTACAGGGAACACCGGGGAGCTGTTTTTT. Protein: CASSRITGNTGELFF.

The table lists this clonotype with many counts. This chain uses TRBV24-1 with TRBJ1-2; maybe TRBD1 (5 bases). CDR3 size: 13 residues. The V end lost 7 bases, the J end lost 4 bases, and 12 bases lay between the germline ends. Germline V gene sequence: CDR1 KGHDR, CDR2 SFDVKD. This chain's CDR3 is CATSQGSFYGYTF. The CDR3 region has the DNA TGTGCCACCAGCCAGGGAAGCTTCTATGGCTACACCTTC.

The chain carries TRBV24-1 and TRBJ2-3, with D possibly matching TRBD1 (5 bases). The V end lost 6 bases, the J end lost 0 bases, and 12 bases lay between the germline ends. CDR1 and CDR2 from the germline V gene are KGHDR and SFDVKD. CDR3 length equals 15 residues. The DNA of the CDR3 is TGTGCCACCAGTCGGCAGGGCCGAAGCACAGATACGCAGTATTTT. Translation gives CATSRQGRSTDTQYF.

This chain links TRBV3-1 with TRBJ2-5; D possibly corresponds to TRBD1 (6 bases). The CDR3 is 16 amino acids. The germline V gene has CDR1 LGHDT and CDR2 YNNKEL (reference sequence). Trimming took 0 bases from V and 3 from J, leaving 14 bases between them. The CDR3 sequence: CASSQDWANREETQYF. The CDR3 DNA follows: TGTGCCAGCAGCCAAGATTGGGCAAACAGGGAAGAGACCCAGTACTTC.

The chain links TRBV7-9 to TRBJ2-2; D perhaps matches TRBD2 (5 bases). Germline V CDR1 and CDR2: SEHNR, FQNEAQ (reference sequence). Deletions cut 5 bases from V and 4 bases from J, with 11 bases between. The CDR3 is made up of 14 amino acids. CDR3: CASSPRRVTGELFF. Here the CDR3 DNA reads TGTGCCAGCAGCCCCCGGCGGGTCACCGGGGAGCTGTTTTTT.

This clonotype was seen repeatedly, ten times or more. The V call is TRBV29-1, the J call TRBJ1-1, with D possibly TRBD1 on 5 matching bases. Trimming shortened V by 3 bases and J by 7 bases, and 12 bases separated the two germline ends. Germline loops: CDR1 SQVTM, CDR2 ANQGSEA. This CDR3 has 12 amino acids. CDR3 amino acids: CSVESGEGEAFF. CDR3 nucleotide sequence: TGCAGCGTTGAGTCGGGGGAAGGTGAAGCTTTCTTT.

This rearrangement joins TRBV2 to TRBJ2-2; D is possibly TRBD1 (5 bases). V dropped 7 bases and J dropped 2 bases, with 14 bases sitting between them. Germline assignment: CDR1 SNHLY and CDR2 FYNNEI. The CDR3 spans 15 residues. This chain's CDR3 is CASKGVEVNTGELFF. The CDR3 DNA reads as TGTGCCAGCAAAGGGGTCGAGGTAAACACCGGGGAGCTGTTTTTT.

The chain combines TRBV7-8 with TRBJ2-7; 9 nucleotides align to TRBD1. This CDR3 has 15 residues. Trimming removed 3 bases from V and 6 bases from J; junction bases left unmatched: 9. Germline V gene sequence: CDR1 SGHVS, CDR2 FQNEAQ. The CDR3 DNA sequence: TGTGCCAGCAGCTTGGCCGGGACAGGGTCTTTCGAGCAGTACTTC. It encodes CASSLAGTGSFEQYF. The whole variable domain, remainder taken from reference TRBV7-8 and TRBJ2-7, is GAGVSQSPRYKVAKRGQDVALRCDPISGHVSLFWYQQALGQGPEFLTYFQNEAQLDKSGLPSDRFFAERPEGSVSTLKIQRTQQEDSAVYLCASSLAGTGSFEQYFGPGTRLTVT.

This clonotype was observed a single time. The rearrangement uses TRBV9 and TRBJ2-7, with TRBD1 matching 7 bases. Germline CDR1 is SGDLS and CDR2 is YYNGEE. The ends lost 4 bases at V and 6 bases at J; junction bases unmatched: 7. This CDR3 comprises 13 residues. The CDR3 loop is CASSPGQYREQYF. In nucleotides, the CDR3 is TGTGCCAGCAGCCCGGGACAGTATCGCGAGCAGTACTTC.

This clonotype has a handful of counts. This sequence joins TRBV24-1 and TRBJ1-1, with 9 bases that match TRBD1. Germline CDR1 is KGHDR and CDR2 is SFDVKD. After removal of 4 bases from V and 5 bases from J, the junction contained 7 bases not matched to a gene. This CDR3 comprises 15 residues. This chain's CDR3 is CATSEATGGSTEAFF. CDR3 sequence (DNA): TGTGCCACCAGTGAGGCTACAGGGGGCTCGACTGAAGCTTTCTTT.

The chain has TRBV4-1 and TRBJ2-5; 12 bases match TRBD2. Germline CDR1 reads MGHRA; CDR2 reads YSYEKL. With V trimmed by 4 bases and J by 4 bases, 4 bases remained unmatched. The CDR3 is 15 residues long. The CDR3 region has the DNA TGCGCCAGCAGCCGCCAGACTAGCGGGAGAGAGACCCAGTACTTC. Its translation: CASSRQTSGRETQYF.

V is TRBV7-2 and J is TRBJ2-5; D not resolved. With 10 bases removed from V and 3 bases from J, the gap between germline ends came to 9 bases. This CDR3 is 11 amino acids long. Germline assignment: CDR1 SGHTA and CDR2 FQGNSA. Here the CDR3 reads CATRVEETQYF. The CDR3 DNA follows: TGTGCCACCCGAGTCGAAGAGACCCAGTACTTC.

This clonotype appeared a few times. This chain connects TRBV7-3 to TRBJ1-4; 8 bases match TRBD1. After removal of 5 bases from V and 5 bases from J, the junction contained 7 bases not matched to a gene. Germline lookup yields CDR1 SGHTA and CDR2 FQGTGA. CDR3 length equals 15 residues. The CDR3 loop reads CASSLTGEDNEKLFF. Here the CDR3 DNA reads TGTGCCAGCAGCCTGACAGGGGAGGACAATGAAAAACTGTTTTTT.

The chain couples TRBV7-3 to TRBJ1-6; a weak D match, TRBD1 (5 bases). The CDR3 sequence is 14 residues long. Germline CDR1 is SGHTA and CDR2 is FQGTGA. Trimming cost V 6 bases and J 9 bases, with 15 bases left between them. In nucleotides, the CDR3 is TGTGCCAGCAGTTCAGCGATCGGGGGTTCACCCCTCCACTTT. Its protein product is CASSSAIGGSPLHF.

V and J are TRBV20-1 and TRBJ1-1, with 9 bases fitting TRBD1. This CDR3 has 14 amino acids. Germline trimming cut 3 bases from V and 7 bases from J; bases unmatched to any gene: 9. Looked up from germline, CDR1 is DFQATT and CDR2 is SNEGSKA (reference sequence). CDR3 nucleotides: TGCAGTGCTAGGGCAACAGGGGGCAATGTTGAAGCTTTCTTT. This sequence encodes CSARATGGNVEAFF.

The chain is built from TRBV6-6 and TRBJ2-5; 7 bases map to TRBD1. The CDR3 is 17 residues long. V was pared by 5 bases and J by 4 bases, with 16 bases of the junction left unmatched. Germline V gives CDR1 MNHNY, CDR2 SVGAGI (reference sequence). CDR3 sequence reads: CASSTRRFEGARETQYF. The CDR3 DNA is TGTGCCAGCAGTACTCGGCGGTTCGAGGGGGCGCGAGAGACCCAGTACTTC.

The chain combines TRBV11-2 with TRBJ2-5; the D is unclear. V was cut by 6 bases and J by 5 bases, with 7 bases left in between. The CDR3 extends over 11 amino acids. CDR1 and CDR2 from the germline V gene are SGHAT and FQNNGV. CDR3 in amino acids: CASRFEETQYF. CDR3 DNA sequence: TGTGCCAGCAGGTTTGAGGAGACCCAGTACTTC.

The chain employs TRBV11-2 and TRBJ2-7, with D perhaps matching TRBD1 or TRBD2 (5 bases each). CDR3 length equals 15 residues. CDR1 and CDR2 from the germline V gene are SGHAT and FQNNGV. Deletions cut 3 bases from V and 2 bases from J, with 14 bases between. The CDR3 reads CASSFRAWGPYEQYF. The CDR3 bases are TGTGCCAGCAGCTTCCGGGCCTGGGGACCCTACGAGCAGTACTTC.

This clonotype was seen a handful of times. The chain employs TRBV5-1 and TRBJ2-2; 8 nucleotides align to TRBD2. The CDR3 loop spans 14 amino acids. The J segment lost 7 bases and the V segment lost 2 bases, leaving 4 bases of the junction unmatched. Germline V gene lookup returns CDR1 SGHRS and CDR2 YFSETQ. The CDR3 region has the DNA TGCGCCAGCAGCTTCGGAGCGGGGGTCGGGGAGCTGTTTTTT. The encoded protein is CASSFGAGVGELFF.

This clonotype has a handful of counts. V and J are TRBV2 and TRBJ1-1; D ambiguous. Germline CDR1 reads SNHLY; CDR2 reads FYNNEI. This CDR3 is built from 14 residues. Trimming removed 5 bases at V and 0 bases at J, with 10 bases between. CDR3 sequence: CASSPATLNTEAFF. The DNA of the CDR3 is TGTGCCAGCAGTCCGGCGACCCTGAACACTGAAGCTTTCTTT.